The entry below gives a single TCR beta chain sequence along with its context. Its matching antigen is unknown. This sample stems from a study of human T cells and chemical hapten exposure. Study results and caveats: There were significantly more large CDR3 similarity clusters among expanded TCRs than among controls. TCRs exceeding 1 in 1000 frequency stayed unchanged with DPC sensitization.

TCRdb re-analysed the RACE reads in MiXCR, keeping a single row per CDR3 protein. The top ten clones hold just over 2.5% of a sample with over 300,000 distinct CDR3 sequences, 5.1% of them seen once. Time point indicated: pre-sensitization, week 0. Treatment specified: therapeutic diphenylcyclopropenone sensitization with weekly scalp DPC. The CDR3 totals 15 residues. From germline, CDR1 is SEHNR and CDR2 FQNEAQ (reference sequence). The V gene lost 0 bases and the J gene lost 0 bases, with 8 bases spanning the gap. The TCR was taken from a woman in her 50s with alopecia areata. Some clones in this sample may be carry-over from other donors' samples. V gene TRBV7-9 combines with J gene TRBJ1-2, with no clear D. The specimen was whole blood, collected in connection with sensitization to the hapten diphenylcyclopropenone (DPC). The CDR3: CASSLAGGTNYGYTF. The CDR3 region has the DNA TGTGCCAGCAGCTTAGCGGGTGGCACTAACTATGGCTACACCTTC. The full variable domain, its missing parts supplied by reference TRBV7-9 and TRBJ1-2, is DTGVSQNPRHKITKRGQNVTFRCDPISEHNRLYWYRQTLGQGPEFLTYFQNEAQLEKSRLLSDRFSAERPKGSFSTLEIQRTEQGDSAMYLCASSLAGGTNYGYTFGSGTRLTVV.